This T cell receptor beta chain was obtained from a study of molecular identifiers for immune sequencing clone quantification. MiXCR, applied by TCRdb to the PCR reads, yields one record per CDR3 protein. The sample carries about half a million distinct CDR3 sequences, roughly 23% recorded once. Study-wide results and caveats: Spike-in Jurkat TCR RNA from a single cell reportedly registered among about a million naive cells. Clones carrying above 20 RNA copies accounted for over 97% of effector molecules, under 1% in naive cells.

This clonotype was detected many times. Its antigen is currently unknown. Sequences were obtained from naive CD8+ T cells from blood, with Jurkat cell RNA spiked in. This sample's subset: FACS-sorted CD8+CD4-CCR7+CD45RA+ naive T cells. This clonotype originated in a human donor in good health. Some libraries in this study had Jurkat cell RNA spiked in.

The CDR3 DNA reads as TGTGCCTGGAGTCGGGGGGGGGCCTACGAGCAGTACTTC. This encodes CAWSRGGAYEQYF. The chain combines TRBV30 with TRBJ2-7, with 8 bases matching TRBD2. Germline V gene data show CDR1 as GTSNPN and CDR2 as SVGIG (reference sequence). V lost 2 bases to trimming and J lost 2 bases; unmatched junction nucleotides: 2. CDR3 length: 13 residues.